The next 25 T cell receptor beta chains were all read from a single sample in a study of blood T cells in healthy people across ages. The second PCR ran about 6 to 11 cycles with a sample-barcoded 5' primer and J-beta primers. MiXCR, applied by TCRdb to the 5' RACE reads, yields one record per CDR3 protein. The table has 650,000 to 800,000 distinct CDR3 sequences, over 40% seen once. Material for sequencing was blood. These receptors were taken from a woman older than 75 in good health.

Turning to this clonotype: The junction departs from the called germline gene at one end, perhaps through a read error. This chain links TRBV5-1 with TRBJ2-3; TRBD1 aligns across 7 bases. Looked up from germline, CDR1 is SGHRS and CDR2 is YFSETQ. The CDR3 consists of 14 residues. CDR3 coding DNA: TGCGCCAGCAACCGGGACACGGGGACAGATACACAGTATTTT. This translates into CASNRDTGTDTQYF.

This clonotype was picked up many times. This chain joins TRBV24-1 and TRBJ2-5; TRBD1 agrees at 7 bases. This CDR3 is built from 15 residues. V trimming: 4 bases; J trimming: 3 bases; junction bases outside the gene matches: 7. The V gene's germline CDR1 is KGHDR and CDR2 SFDVKD. The CDR3 DNA sequence: TGTGCCACCAGTGACCTTGGGACAGCCGAAGAGACCCAGTACTTC. Its protein product is CATSDLGTAEETQYF.

This clonotype has more than one count but fewer than ten. The rearrangement uses TRBV20-1 and TRBJ1-1; TRBD1 is a possible D gene (6 bases). CDR1 DFQATT and CDR2 SNEGSKA come from the germline V gene (reference sequence). The CDR3 runs 14 residues. V gave up 4 bases and J gave up 4 bases, with 16 bases separating them. The CDR3 nucleotides are TGCAGTGCTAAAACCTTACAGGGAATCACTGAAGCTTTCTTT. It encodes CSAKTLQGITEAFF.

This sequence joins TRBV9 and TRBJ1-2; D not resolved. Trimming took off 5 bases at V and 4 bases at J, with 6 bases between the two ends. CDR1 and CDR2 from the germline V gene are SGDLS and YYNGEE. The CDR3 has 11 residues. Here the CDR3 reads CASRLGYGYTF. CDR3 in DNA: TGTGCCAGCAGGCTTGGCTATGGCTACACCTTC.

This clonotype has a handful of counts. The genes are TRBV3-1 and TRBJ2-7; 7 bases align to TRBD2. V dropped 0 bases and J dropped 1; count of bases not matched to a gene: 9. Germline V gene sequence: CDR1 LGHDT, CDR2 YNNKEL (reference sequence). There are 17 residues in the CDR3. This CDR3 is CASSQDVSSGTSYEQYF. In DNA form, the CDR3 reads TGTGCCAGCAGCCAAGATGTATCTAGCGGAACGTCCTACGAGCAGTACTTC.

The CDR3: CSARGTGDSGNTIYF. The CDR3 nucleotides are TGCAGTGCTAGGGGAACAGGGGACTCTGGAAACACCATATATTTT. The chain couples TRBV20-1 to TRBJ1-3; TRBD1 agrees at 7 bases. The CDR3 runs to 15 residues. The J segment lost 0 bases and the V segment lost 3 bases, leaving 5 bases of the junction unmatched. CDR1 DFQATT and CDR2 SNEGSKA come from the germline V gene (reference sequence).

The chain recombines TRBV20-1 with TRBJ2-7, with 8 bases that match TRBD1. J was trimmed by 2 bases and V by 1 base; bases with no gene match: 4. Germline V gene sequence: CDR1 DFQATT, CDR2 SNEGSKA (reference sequence). The CDR3 is 14 residues long. The DNA of the CDR3 is TGCAGTGCTAGAGGGGACAGGTCCACCTACGAGCAGTACTTC. It specifies CSARGDRSTYEQYF.

Concerning this clonotype: In this CDR3 the conserved last residue, phenylalanine or tryptophan, is missing, so a read error is likely. The rearrangement links TRBV11-2 to TRBJ2-6, with a weak D call TRBD1 (5 bases). Germline V CDR1 and CDR2: SGHAT, FQNNGV. This CDR3 is 18 amino acids long. CDR3 loop: CASSPPFGDSSGASVLTL. As DNA, the CDR3 is TGTGCCAGCAGCCCCCCTTTTGGTGACAGCTCTGGGGCCAGCGTCCTGACTTTA.

This clonotype was recorded many times. The CDR3 protein is CASSIGQTQYF. In DNA, the CDR3 is TGTGCCAGCTCGATCGGCCAGACCCAGTACTTC. The V call is TRBV28, the J call TRBJ2-5; D gene unclear. CDR1 MDHEN and CDR2 SYDVKM come from the germline V gene. The CDR3 length is 11 residues. V lost 8 bases and J lost 6, with 10 bases in between.

V is TRBV10-3 and J is TRBJ1-2, with D perhaps TRBD1 (5 bases). Trimming took off 8 bases at V and 4 bases at J, with 11 bases between the two ends. The CDR3 runs 12 residues. Per germline, CDR1 ENHRY and CDR2 SYGVKD. The DNA for the CDR3 is TGTGCCATCGACGACAGTTCCTATGGCTACACCTTC. Amino acids: CAIDDSSYGYTF.

This rearrangement joins TRBV10-3 to TRBJ2-7, with 8 positions matching TRBD1. V gave up 6 bases and J gave up 5 bases; unmatched junction bases: 6. This CDR3 region has 13 residues. Per the germline V gene, CDR1 is ENHRY and CDR2 is SYGVKD. CDR3: CAIRDREVDEQYF. As DNA, the CDR3 is TGTGCCATCAGGGACAGGGAGGTTGACGAGCAGTACTTC.

As to this clonotype: With a much larger clone just one base away, this may be a read error. The V gene is TRBV2, the J gene TRBJ2-1, with D perhaps TRBD2 (5 bases). CDR3 length equals 14 residues. Germline CDR1 and CDR2: SNHLY and FYNNEI. The CDR3 DNA reads as TGTGCCAGCACCGTTTGGCTAGCAAGCAATAAGCAGTTCTTC. Protein product: CASTVWLASNKQFF.

Concerning this clonotype: It may be a read error: a sequence one base away is much more abundant. V is TRBV27 and J is TRBJ2-1, with 7 bases fitting TRBD2. This CDR3 has 16 amino acids. CDR1 MNHEY and CDR2 SMNVEV come from the germline V gene (reference sequence). Trimming cost V 5 bases and J 6 bases; bases outside gene matches: 13. The CDR3 sequence is CASSTRLARIVNEQFF. DNA of the CDR3: TGTGCCAGCAGTACACGACTAGCCAGGATTGTCAATGAGCAGTTCTTC.

The count of this clonotype is one. This chain uses TRBV20-1 with TRBJ2-1; 10 positions match TRBD1. Germline CDR1 DFQATT, CDR2 SNEGSKA (reference sequence). The J segment lost 3 bases and the V segment lost 1 base, leaving 3 bases of the junction unmatched. This CDR3 contains 15 residues. The CDR3 region has the DNA TGCAGTGCTAGAGCGGGACAGGGGATCTACAATGAGCAGTTCTTC. Its translation: CSARAGQGIYNEQFF.

This clonotype came up a few times. The chain links TRBV27 to TRBJ2-5; D is unclear. Deletions cut 5 bases from V and 4 bases from J, with 8 bases between. The germline gives CDR1 MNHEY, CDR2 SMNVEV (reference sequence). The CDR3 sequence is 12 residues long. CDR3 DNA sequence: TGTGCCAGCAGTGCGGACCGAGAGACCCAGTACTTC. It codes for CASSADRETQYF.

The chain carries TRBV3-1 and TRBJ2-5, with no clear D. Germline loops: CDR1 LGHDT, CDR2 YNNKEL (reference sequence). V lost 1 base and J 12 bases, leaving 21 bases between the germline ends. The CDR3 consists of 15 residues. DNA of the CDR3: TGTGCCAGCAGCCAAGGCCTGGAGCCAGTCTCTAGAAAGTACTTC. Translating gives CASSQGLEPVSRKYF.

This clonotype was seen many times. This chain connects TRBV12-3 or TRBV12-4 to TRBJ2-1, with D uncertain. The CDR3 has 12 amino acids. V was trimmed by 5 bases and J by 0 bases, leaving 2 bases between them. CDR3 amino acids: CASSASYNEQFF. The CDR3 DNA reads as TGTGCCAGCAGTGCCTCCTACAATGAGCAGTTCTTC.

With respect to this clonotype: This may stem from a read error, because a much larger clone lies one nucleotide away. The chain uses TRBV3-1 and TRBJ1-4; unclear D gene. The germline gives CDR1 LGHDT, CDR2 YNNKEL (reference sequence). Trimming took off 0 bases at V and 7 bases at J, with 3 bases between the two ends. CDR3 length equals 12 residues. CDR3 amino acids: CASSQDLEKLFF. The CDR3 DNA reads TGTGCCAGCAGCCAAGATCTTGAAAAACTGTTTTTT. The full variable domain, its missing parts supplied by reference TRBV3-1 and TRBJ1-4, is DTAVSQTPKYLVTQMGNDKSIKCEQNLGHDTMYWYKQDSKKFLKIMFSYNNKELIINETVPNRFSPKSPDKAHLNLHINSLELGDSAVYFCASSQDLEKLFFGSGTQLSVL.

With respect to this clonotype: Relative to the germline gene, one junction end is altered; a read error may explain this. The chain combines TRBV11-2 with TRBJ2-7, with unresolved D. Germline assignment: CDR1 SGHAT and CDR2 FQNNGV. The CDR3 has 16 residues. The CDR3 here is CASNLRAAVNSYEQYF. For the CDR3, the DNA is TGTGCCAGCAACTTAAGGGCGGCGGTTAACTCCTACGAGCAGTACTTC.

As regards this clonotype: A much more abundant neighbour one base away suggests this may be a read error. The V call is TRBV28, the J call TRBJ1-5, with D hard to call. CDR3 length: 14 amino acids. The germline V gene has CDR1 MDHEN and CDR2 SYDVKM. Trimming took 7 bases from V and 1 from J, leaving 11 bases between them. CDR3 residues: CASKYAGSNQPQHF. CDR3 coding DNA: TGTGCCAGCAAGTACGCCGGCAGCAATCAGCCCCAGCATTTT.

This clonotype appeared many times. The rearrangement joins TRBV6-6 to TRBJ1-2; D possibly corresponds to TRBD1 (6 bases). The germline V gene encodes CDR1 MNHNY and CDR2 SVGAGI (reference sequence). The CDR3 sequence is 15 residues long. The V gene lost 5 bases and the J gene lost 7 bases, with 20 bases spanning the gap. The DNA for the CDR3 is TGTGCCAGCAGTCTCCAAGCGGGGGCGCGGGGTGGCTACACCTTC. Its translation is CASSLQAGARGGYTF.

The chain is built from TRBV7-2 and TRBJ1-1; D not resolved. Germline CDR1 and CDR2: SGHTA and FQGNSA. With 1 base removed from V and 1 base from J, the gap between germline ends came to 13 bases. This CDR3 spans 16 amino acids. The chain's CDR3 is CASSLGHGDENTEAFF. The CDR3, as DNA: TGTGCCAGCAGCTTAGGGCATGGGGATGAGAACACTGAAGCTTTCTTT.

V and J are TRBV28 and TRBJ2-1, with D uncertain. This CDR3 spans 11 amino acids. The V end lost 6 bases, the J end lost 10 bases, and 10 bases lay between the germline ends. Looked up from germline, CDR1 is MDHEN and CDR2 is SYDVKM. CDR3 DNA: TGTGCCAGCAGCAATATAAGAGAGCAGTTCTTC. Amino acid sequence: CASSNIREQFF. Using reference TRBV28 and TRBJ2-1 for the parts outside the CDR3, the full variable domain is DVKVTQSSRYLVKRTGEKVFLECVQDMDHENMFWYRQDPGLGLRLIYFSYDVKMKEKGDIPEGYSVSREKKERFSLILESASTNQTSMYLCASSNIREQFFGPGTRLTVL.

This clonotype was detected ten times or more. The chain links TRBV12-3 or TRBV12-4 to TRBJ1-2; 7 nucleotides align to TRBD1. V was clipped by 8 bases and J by 4 bases; unmatched bases: 4. This CDR3 has 12 residues. Here the CDR3 DNA reads TGTGCCAGCGCCAGGGGGGTCTATGGCTACACCTTC. It specifies CASARGVYGYTF.

Points on this clonotype: Its ends do not fully match the called genes, so a read error is possible. The V and J genes are TRBV6-5 and TRBJ2-1, with D uncertain. The CDR3 loop spans 15 amino acids. Germline CDR1 MNHEY, CDR2 SVGAGI. CDR3 residues: CGSSWVTGTTNQQFF. Written as DNA, the CDR3 is TGTGGCAGCAGTTGGGTAACCGGCACTACGAATCAGCAGTTCTTC.